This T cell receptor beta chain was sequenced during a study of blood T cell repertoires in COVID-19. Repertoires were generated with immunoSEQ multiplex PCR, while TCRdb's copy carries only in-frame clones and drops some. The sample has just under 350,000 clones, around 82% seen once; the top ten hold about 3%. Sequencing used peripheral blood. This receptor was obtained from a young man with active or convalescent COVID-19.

The CDR3 region is CASRGGIYEQYF. CDR3 in DNA: TGTGCCAGCAGGGGGGGAATCTACGAGCAGTACTTC. The rearrangement links TRBV27 to TRBJ2-7; maybe TRBD2 (6 bases). Trimming removed 6 bases at V and 3 bases at J, with 9 bases between. CDR1 MNHEY and CDR2 SMNVEV come from the germline V gene (reference sequence). The CDR3 loop spans 12 amino acids.